This is a list of T cell receptor beta chains from one sample in a study of Tregs in tolerant kidney transplant recipients. Profiling relied on immunoSEQ multiplex PCR, and the TCRdb table lists in-frame clones only, not all of them. The sample yields more than 90,000 clones, approximately 93% seen once. The sequencing used CD4+ T cells from blood (PBMCs), collected 12 months after the transplant. The receptors shown here come from a human patient who received a combined kidney and bone marrow transplant. These T cells may partly come from the graft donor. Each CDR3 is given with its conserved first and last residue. Fields, in order: D gene, CDR3 length, clone size, V gene, J gene, CDR3 protein, CDR3 DNA. The D gene is left open where the match is weak. Clone size is not always given. Where it is, it says once, few, many or a class for expanded clones.

>-|14|-|TRBV11-2|TRBJ1-5
CASSAGVSNQPQHF
TGTGCCAGCAGCGCGGGGGTTAGCAATCAGCCCCAGCATTTT
>-|14|-|TRBV5-1|TRBJ1-2
CASSQGTLNYGYTF
TGCGCCAGCAGCCAGGGGACCCTTAACTATGGCTACACCTTC
>-|14|-|TRBV7-2|TRBJ2-7
CASSLDPGSYEQYF
TGTGCCAGCAGCTTAGATCCGGGGTCCTACGAGCAGTACTTC
>TRBD2|16|once|TRBV11-3|TRBJ2-5
CASSLNIAGGVETQYF
TGTGCCAGCAGCTTAAATATAGCGGGAGGTGTGGAGACCCAGTACTTC
>-|14|-|TRBV7-3|TRBJ1-1
CASSLGSGNTEAFF
TGTGCCAGCAGCTTAGGGTCGGGGAACACTGAAGCTTTCTTT
>TRBD1|14|-|TRBV5-1|TRBJ2-5
CASNTGQLQETQYF
TGCGCCAGCAACACGGGACAGCTCCAAGAGACCCAGTACTTC
>TRBD1|17|-|TRBV19|TRBJ1-5
CASSPNTGGRSNQPQHF
TGTGCCAGTAGTCCTAACACAGGGGGACGGAGCAATCAGCCCCAGCATTTT
>TRBD1|11|-|TRBV11-2|TRBJ2-7
CASSLAGGKYF
TGTGCCAGCAGCTTAGCAGGGGGAAAGTACTTC
>TRBD2|16|-|TRBV18|TRBJ2-7
CASSPSTSAHGYEQYF
TGTGCCAGCTCACCCTCTACTAGCGCGCATGGGTACGAGCAGTACTTC
>-|13|once|TRBV7-9|TRBJ1-2
CASSLRSTDGYTF
TGTGCCAGCAGCTTGAGATCAACGGATGGCTACACCTTC
>-|12|-|TRBV11-2|TRBJ1-2
CASSLAGEDYTF
TGTGCCAGCAGCTTAGCTGGCGAGGACTACACCTTC
>TRBD2|17|-|TRBV11-2|TRBJ2-1
CASSLGGGGFPYNEQFF
TGTGCCAGCAGCTTAGGGGGCGGGGGGTTCCCCTACAATGAGCAGTTCTTC
>-|15|-|TRBV5-4|TRBJ2-1
CASSLSGGFYNEQFF
TGTGCCAGCAGCTTGTCGGGGGGCTTTTACAATGAGCAGTTCTTC
>-|14|-|TRBV19|TRBJ1-1
CASTLQLGGTEAFF
TGTGCCAGTACCTTACAGTTGGGGGGGACTGAAGCTTTCTTT
>TRBD1|17|-|TRBV25-1|TRBJ2-4
CASSDTLAGTGVDIQYF
TGTGCCAGCAGTGACACTTTAGCCGGGACAGGGGTCGACATTCAGTACTTC
>TRBD1|14|-|TRBV29-1|TRBJ1-3
CSVGTGGSGNTIYF
TGCAGCGTCGGGACAGGGGGCAGTGGAAACACCATATATTTT
>-|14|-|TRBV7-8|TRBJ1-2
CASSLVGGRYGYTF
TGTGCCAGCAGCTTAGTGGGGGGAAGGTATGGCTACACCTTC
>TRBD2|17|-|TRBV7-3|TRBJ2-3
CASSHGLAGDQQDTQYF
TGTGCCAGCAGTCACGGACTAGCGGGGGACCAACAAGATACGCAGTATTTT
>-|16|-|TRBV18|TRBJ1-3
CASSPNAGLSRNTIYF
TGTGCCAGCTCACCAAACGCGGGGCTATCAAGAAACACCATATATTTT
>TRBD2|17|-|TRBV11-2|TRBJ2-7
CASSLVSSGSWVYEQYF
TGTGCCAGCAGCTTAGTCTCTAGCGGGAGTTGGGTATACGAGCAGTACTTC
>TRBD2|13|once|TRBV7-2|TRBJ2-5
CASSERGGETQYF
TGTGCCAGCAGCGAGCGGGGAGGGGAGACCCAGTACTTC
>TRBD2|17|-|TRBV10-3|TRBJ2-5
CAISATSGKTPQETQYF
TGTGCCATCAGCGCGACTAGCGGAAAAACCCCACAAGAGACCCAGTACTTC
>TRBD2|16|-|TRBV7-8|TRBJ2-5
CASSLEPGLAGETQYF
TGTGCCAGCAGCTTGGAACCGGGACTAGCGGGAGAGACCCAGTACTTC
>TRBD1|16|few|TRBV5-1|TRBJ1-2
CASSEMGQTINYGYTF
TGCGCCAGCAGCGAGATGGGACAGACGATTAACTATGGCTACACCTTC
>-|19|-|TRBV28|TRBJ1-1
CASSSKQGHYRGEVIEAFF
TGTGCCAGCAGTTCCAAACAGGGCCACTACCGCGGCGAGGTAATTGAAGCTTTCTTT